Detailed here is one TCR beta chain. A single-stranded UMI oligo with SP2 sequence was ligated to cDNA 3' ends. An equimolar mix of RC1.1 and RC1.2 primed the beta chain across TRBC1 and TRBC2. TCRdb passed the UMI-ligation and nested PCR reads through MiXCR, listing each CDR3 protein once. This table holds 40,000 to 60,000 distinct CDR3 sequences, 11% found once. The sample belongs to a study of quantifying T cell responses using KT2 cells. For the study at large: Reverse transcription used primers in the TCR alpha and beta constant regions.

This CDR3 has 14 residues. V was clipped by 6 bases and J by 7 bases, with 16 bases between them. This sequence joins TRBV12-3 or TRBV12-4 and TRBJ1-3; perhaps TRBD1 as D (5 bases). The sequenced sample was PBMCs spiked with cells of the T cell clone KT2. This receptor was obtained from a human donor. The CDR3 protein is CASRLDGTRNTIYF. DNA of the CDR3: TGTGCCAGCAGGCTGGACGGGACTAGGAACACCATATATTTT.